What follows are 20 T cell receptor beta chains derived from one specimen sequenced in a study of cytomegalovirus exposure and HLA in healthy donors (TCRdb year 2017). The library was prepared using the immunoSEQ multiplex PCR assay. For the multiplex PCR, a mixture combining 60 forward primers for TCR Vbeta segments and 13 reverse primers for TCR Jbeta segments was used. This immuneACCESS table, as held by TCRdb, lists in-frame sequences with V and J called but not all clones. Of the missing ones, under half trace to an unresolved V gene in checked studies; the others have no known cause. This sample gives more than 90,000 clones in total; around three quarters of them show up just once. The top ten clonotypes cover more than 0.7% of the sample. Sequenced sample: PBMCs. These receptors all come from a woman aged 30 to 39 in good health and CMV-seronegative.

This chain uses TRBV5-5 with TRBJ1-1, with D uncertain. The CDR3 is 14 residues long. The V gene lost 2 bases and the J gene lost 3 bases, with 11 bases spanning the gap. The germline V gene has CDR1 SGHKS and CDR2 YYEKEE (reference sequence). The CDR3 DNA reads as TGTGCCAGCAGCTTTGGCGCGGATTACACTGAAGCTTTCTTT. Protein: CASSFGADYTEAFF. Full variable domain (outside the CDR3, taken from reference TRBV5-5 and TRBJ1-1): DAGVTQSPTHLIKTRGQQVTLRCSPISGHKSVSWYQQVLGQGPQFIFQYYEKEERGRGNFPDRFSARQFPNYSSELNVNALLLGDSALYLCASSFGADYTEAFFGQGTRLTVV.

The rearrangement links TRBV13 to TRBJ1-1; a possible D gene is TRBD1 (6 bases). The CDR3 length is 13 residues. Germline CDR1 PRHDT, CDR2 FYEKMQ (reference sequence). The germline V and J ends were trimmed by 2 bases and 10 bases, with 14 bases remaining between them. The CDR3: CASSLMGLGAAFF. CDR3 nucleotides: TGTGCCAGCAGCTTAATGGGTTTGGGGGCAGCTTTCTTT.

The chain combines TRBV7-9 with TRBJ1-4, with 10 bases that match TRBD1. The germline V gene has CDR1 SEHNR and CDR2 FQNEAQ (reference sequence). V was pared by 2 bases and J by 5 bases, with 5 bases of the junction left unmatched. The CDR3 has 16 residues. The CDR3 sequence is CASSLPTGGSNEKLFF. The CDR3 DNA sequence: TGTGCCAGCAGCTTACCGACAGGGGGCTCGAATGAAAAACTGTTTTTT.

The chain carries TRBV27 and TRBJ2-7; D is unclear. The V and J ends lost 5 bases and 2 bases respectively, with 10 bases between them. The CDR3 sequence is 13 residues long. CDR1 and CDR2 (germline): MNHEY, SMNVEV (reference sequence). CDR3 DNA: TGTGCCAGCAGTCTCTCCCTTCCCTACGAGCAGTACTTC. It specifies CASSLSLPYEQYF.

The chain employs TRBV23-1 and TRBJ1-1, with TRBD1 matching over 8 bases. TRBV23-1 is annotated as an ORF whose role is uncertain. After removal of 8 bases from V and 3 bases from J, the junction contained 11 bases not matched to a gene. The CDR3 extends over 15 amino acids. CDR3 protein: CASHPGRGPDTEAFF. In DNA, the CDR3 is TGCGCCAGCCATCCCGGCAGGGGGCCGGACACTGAAGCTTTCTTT.

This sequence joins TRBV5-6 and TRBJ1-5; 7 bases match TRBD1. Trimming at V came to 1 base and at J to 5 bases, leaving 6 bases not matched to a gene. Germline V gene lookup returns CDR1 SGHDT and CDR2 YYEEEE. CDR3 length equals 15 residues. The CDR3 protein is CASSLKGAPYQPQHF. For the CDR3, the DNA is TGTGCCAGCAGCTTGAAGGGGGCGCCTTATCAGCCCCAGCATTTT. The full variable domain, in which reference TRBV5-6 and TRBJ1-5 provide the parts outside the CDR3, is DAGVTQSPTHLIKTRGQQVTLRCSPKSGHDTVSWYQQALGQGPQFIFQYYEEEERQRGNFPDRFSGHQFPNYSSELNVNALLLGDSALYLCASSLKGAPYQPQHFGDGTRLSIL.

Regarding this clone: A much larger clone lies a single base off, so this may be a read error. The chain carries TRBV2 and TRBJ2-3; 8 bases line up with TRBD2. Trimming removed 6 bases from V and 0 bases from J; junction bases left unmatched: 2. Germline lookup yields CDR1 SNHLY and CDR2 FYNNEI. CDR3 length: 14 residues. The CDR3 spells CASSPSGSTDTQYF. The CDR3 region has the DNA TGTGCCAGCAGCCCTAGCGGGAGCACAGATACGCAGTATTTT.

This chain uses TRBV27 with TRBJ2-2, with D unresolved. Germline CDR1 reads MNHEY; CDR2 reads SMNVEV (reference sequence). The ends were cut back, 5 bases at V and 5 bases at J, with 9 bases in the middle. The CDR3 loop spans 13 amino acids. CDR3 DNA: TGTGCCAGCAGTAGACTTGTAACCGGGGAGCTGTTTTTT. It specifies CASSRLVTGELFF.

CDR3 protein: CAISENPAAMNTEAFF. As DNA, the CDR3 is TGTGCCATCAGTGAGAATCCCGCGGCCATGAACACTGAAGCTTTCTTT. The rearrangement joins TRBV10-3 to TRBJ1-1; D is ambiguous. The CDR3 covers 16 residues. Per the germline V gene, CDR1 is ENHRY and CDR2 is SYGVKD. The V end lost 2 bases, the J end lost 0 bases, and 13 bases lay between the germline ends.

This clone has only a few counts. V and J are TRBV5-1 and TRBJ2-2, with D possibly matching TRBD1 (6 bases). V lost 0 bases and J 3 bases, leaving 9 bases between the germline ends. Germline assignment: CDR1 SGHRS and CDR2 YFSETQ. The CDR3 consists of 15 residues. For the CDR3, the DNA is TGCGCCAGCAGCTTGGTCGCAGGGGACACCGGGGAGCTGTTTTTT. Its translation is CASSLVAGDTGELFF.

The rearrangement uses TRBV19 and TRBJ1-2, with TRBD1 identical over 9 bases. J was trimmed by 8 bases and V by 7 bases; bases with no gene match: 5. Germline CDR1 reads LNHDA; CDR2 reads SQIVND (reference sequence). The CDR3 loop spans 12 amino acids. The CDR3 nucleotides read TGTGCCAGTACCAGACAGGGGGACGGCTACACCTTC. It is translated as CASTRQGDGYTF.

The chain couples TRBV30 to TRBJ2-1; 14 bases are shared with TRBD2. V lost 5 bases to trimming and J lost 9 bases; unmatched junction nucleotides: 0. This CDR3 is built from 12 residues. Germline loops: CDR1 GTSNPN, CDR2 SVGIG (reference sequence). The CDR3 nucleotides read TGTGCCTGGGGGACTAGCGGGGGTGAGCAGTTCTTC. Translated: CAWGTSGGEQFF.

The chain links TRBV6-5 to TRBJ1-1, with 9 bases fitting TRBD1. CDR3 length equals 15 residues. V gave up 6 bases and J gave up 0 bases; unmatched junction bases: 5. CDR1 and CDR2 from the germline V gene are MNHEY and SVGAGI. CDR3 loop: CASRRDRDMNTEAFF. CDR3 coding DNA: TGTGCCAGCAGAAGGGACAGGGATATGAACACTGAAGCTTTCTTT.

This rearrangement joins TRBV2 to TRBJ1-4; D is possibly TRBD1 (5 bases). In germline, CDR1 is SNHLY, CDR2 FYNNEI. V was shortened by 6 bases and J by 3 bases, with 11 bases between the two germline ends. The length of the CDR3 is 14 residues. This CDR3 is CASSADIPNEKLFF. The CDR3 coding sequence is TGTGCCAGCAGCGCGGACATTCCTAATGAAAAACTGTTTTTT.

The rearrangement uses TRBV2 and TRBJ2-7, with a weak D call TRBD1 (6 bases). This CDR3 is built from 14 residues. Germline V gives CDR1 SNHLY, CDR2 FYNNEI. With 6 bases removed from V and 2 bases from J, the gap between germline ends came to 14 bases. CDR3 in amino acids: CASRATGTPYEQYF. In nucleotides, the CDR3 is TGTGCCAGCAGAGCAACCGGGACACCCTACGAGCAGTACTTC.

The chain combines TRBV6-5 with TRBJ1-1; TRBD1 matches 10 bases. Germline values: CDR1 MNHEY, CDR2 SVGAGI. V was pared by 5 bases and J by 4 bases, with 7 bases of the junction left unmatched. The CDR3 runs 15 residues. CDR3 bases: TGTGCCAGCAGTGCAAGACAGGGGGCGAGCACTGAAGCTTTCTTT. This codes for CASSARQGASTEAFF.

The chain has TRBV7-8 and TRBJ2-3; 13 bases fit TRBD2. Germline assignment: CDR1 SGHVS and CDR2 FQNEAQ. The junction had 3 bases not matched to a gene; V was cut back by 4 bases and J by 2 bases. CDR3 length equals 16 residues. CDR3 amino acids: CASSSGLAGPTDTQYF. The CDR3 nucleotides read TGTGCCAGCAGCTCGGGACTAGCGGGGCCCACAGATACGCAGTATTTT.

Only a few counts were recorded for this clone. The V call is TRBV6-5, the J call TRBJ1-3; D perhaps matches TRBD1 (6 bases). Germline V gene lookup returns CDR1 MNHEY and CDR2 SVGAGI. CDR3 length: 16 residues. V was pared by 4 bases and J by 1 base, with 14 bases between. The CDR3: CASSSWGRGSGNTIYF. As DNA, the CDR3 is TGTGCCAGCAGTTCCTGGGGGCGCGGGTCTGGAAACACCATATATTTT.

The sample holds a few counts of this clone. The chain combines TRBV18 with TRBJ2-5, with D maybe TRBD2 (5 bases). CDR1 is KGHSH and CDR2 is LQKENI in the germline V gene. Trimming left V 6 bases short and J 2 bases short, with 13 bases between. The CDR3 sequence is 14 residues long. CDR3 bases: TGTGCCAGCTCCCCCGAGGGATTACAAGAGACCCAGTACTTC. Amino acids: CASSPEGLQETQYF. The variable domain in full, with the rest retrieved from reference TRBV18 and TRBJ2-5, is NAGVMQNPRHLVRRRGQEARLRCSPMKGHSHVYWYRQLPEEGLKFMVYLQKENIIDESGMPKERFSAEFPKEGPSILRIQQVVRGDSAAYFCASSPEGLQETQYFGPGTRLLVL.

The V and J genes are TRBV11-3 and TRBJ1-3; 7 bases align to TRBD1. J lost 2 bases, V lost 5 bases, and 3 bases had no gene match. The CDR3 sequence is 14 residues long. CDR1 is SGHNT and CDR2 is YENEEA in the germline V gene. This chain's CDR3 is CASSIQGPGNTIYF. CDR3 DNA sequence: TGTGCCAGCAGCATACAGGGGCCTGGAAACACCATATATTTT. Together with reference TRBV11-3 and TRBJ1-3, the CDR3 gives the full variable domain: EAGVVQSPRYKIIEKKQPVAFWCNPISGHNTLYWYLQNLGQGPELLIRYENEEAVDDSQLPKDRFSAERLKGVDSTLKIQPAELGDSAVYLCASSIQGPGNTIYFGEGSWLTVV.